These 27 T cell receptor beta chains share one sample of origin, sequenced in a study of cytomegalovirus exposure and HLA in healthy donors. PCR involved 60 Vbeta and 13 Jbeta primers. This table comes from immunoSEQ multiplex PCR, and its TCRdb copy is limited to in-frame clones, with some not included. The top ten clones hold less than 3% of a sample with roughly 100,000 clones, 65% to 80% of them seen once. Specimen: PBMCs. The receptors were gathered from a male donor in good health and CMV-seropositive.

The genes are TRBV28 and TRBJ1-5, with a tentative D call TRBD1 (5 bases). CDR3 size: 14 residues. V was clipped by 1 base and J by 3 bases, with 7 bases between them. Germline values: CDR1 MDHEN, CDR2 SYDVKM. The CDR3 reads CASSLLQVNQPQHF. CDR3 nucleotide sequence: TGTGCCAGCAGTTTATTACAGGTCAATCAGCCCCAGCATTTT.

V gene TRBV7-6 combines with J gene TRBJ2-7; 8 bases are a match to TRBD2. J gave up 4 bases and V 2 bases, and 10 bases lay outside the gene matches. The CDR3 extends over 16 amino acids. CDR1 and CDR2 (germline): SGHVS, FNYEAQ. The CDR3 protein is CASSLQPASGLYEQYF. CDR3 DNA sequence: TGTGCCAGCAGCTTACAACCGGCTAGCGGGTTGTACGAGCAGTACTTC.

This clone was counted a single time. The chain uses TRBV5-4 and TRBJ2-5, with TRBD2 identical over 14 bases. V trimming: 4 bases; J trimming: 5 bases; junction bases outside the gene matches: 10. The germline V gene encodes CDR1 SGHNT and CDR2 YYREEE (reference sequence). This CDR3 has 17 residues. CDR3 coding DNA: TGTGCCAGCAGCAGGACTAGCGGGGGGACTGATTCGGAGACCCAGTACTTC. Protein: CASSRTSGGTDSETQYF.

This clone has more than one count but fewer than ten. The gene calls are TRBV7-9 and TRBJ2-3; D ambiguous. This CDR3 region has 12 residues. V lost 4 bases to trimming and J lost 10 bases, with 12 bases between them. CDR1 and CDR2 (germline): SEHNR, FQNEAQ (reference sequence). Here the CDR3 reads CASSSLERAQYF. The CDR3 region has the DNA TGTGCCAGCAGCTCCCTGGAGCGCGCGCAGTATTTT.

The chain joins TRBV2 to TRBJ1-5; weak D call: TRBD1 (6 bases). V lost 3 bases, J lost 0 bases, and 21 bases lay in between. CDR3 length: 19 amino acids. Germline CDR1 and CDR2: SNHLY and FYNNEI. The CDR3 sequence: CASSDRSRLDRGSNQPQHF. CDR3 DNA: TGTGCCAGCAGTGATCGGTCCCGGTTGGACAGAGGTAGCAATCAGCCCCAGCATTTT. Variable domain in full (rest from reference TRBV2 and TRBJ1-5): EPEVTQTPSHQVTQMGQEVILRCVPISNHLYFYWYRQILGQKVEFLVSFYNNEISEKSEIFDDQFSVERPDGSNFTLKIRSTKLEDSAMYFCASSDRSRLDRGSNQPQHFGDGTRLSIL.

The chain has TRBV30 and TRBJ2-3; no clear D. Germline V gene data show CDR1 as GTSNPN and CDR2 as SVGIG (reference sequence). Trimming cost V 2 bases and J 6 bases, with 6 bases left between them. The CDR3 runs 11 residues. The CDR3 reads CAWSHEDTQYF. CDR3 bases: TGTGCCTGGAGTCACGAGGATACGCAGTATTTT.

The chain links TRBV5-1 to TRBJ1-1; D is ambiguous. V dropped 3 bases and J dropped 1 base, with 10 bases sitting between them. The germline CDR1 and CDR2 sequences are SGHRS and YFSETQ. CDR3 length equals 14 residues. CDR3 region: CASSSAPGNTEAFF. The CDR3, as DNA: TGCGCCAGCAGCTCCGCCCCGGGGAACACTGAAGCTTTCTTT.

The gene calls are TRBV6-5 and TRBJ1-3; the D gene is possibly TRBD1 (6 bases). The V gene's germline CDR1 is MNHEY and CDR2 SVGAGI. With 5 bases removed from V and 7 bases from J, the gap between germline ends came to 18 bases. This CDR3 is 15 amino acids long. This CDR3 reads CASSRERGKGNTIYF. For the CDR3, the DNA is TGTGCCAGCAGTCGAGAGAGGGGGAAAGGGAACACCATATATTTT.

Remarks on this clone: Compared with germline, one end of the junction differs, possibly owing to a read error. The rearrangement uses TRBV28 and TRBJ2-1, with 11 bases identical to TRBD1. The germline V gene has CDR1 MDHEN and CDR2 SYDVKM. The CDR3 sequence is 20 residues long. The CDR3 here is CARSLILRGIRGQGENEQFF. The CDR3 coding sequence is TGTGCCCGCAGTTTAATTTTGAGAGGGATTAGGGGACAGGGGGAGAATGAGCAGTTCTTC.

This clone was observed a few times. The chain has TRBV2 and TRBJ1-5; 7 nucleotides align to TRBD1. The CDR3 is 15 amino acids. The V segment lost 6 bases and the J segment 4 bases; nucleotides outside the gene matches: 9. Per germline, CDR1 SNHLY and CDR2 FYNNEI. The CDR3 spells CASRGTEVRNQPQHF. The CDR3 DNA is TGTGCCAGCAGGGGGACAGAAGTACGAAATCAGCCCCAGCATTTT.

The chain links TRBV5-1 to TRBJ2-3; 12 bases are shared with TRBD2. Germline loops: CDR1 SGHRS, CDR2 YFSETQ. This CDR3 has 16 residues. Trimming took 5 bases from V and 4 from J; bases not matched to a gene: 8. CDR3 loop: CASRGLAGQGADTQYF. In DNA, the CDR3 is TGCGCCAGCAGGGGACTAGCGGGCCAAGGGGCAGATACGCAGTATTTT.

The CDR3 protein is CASSFPSSGGAAEQYF. The CDR3 nucleotides read TGCGCCAGCAGCTTCCCGTCAAGCGGGGGGGCCGCCGAGCAGTACTTC. The rearrangement links TRBV5-1 to TRBJ2-7; 10 nucleotides align to TRBD2. Germline trimming cut 2 bases from V and 6 bases from J; bases unmatched to any gene: 11. The germline V gene encodes CDR1 SGHRS and CDR2 YFSETQ. The CDR3 consists of 16 residues.

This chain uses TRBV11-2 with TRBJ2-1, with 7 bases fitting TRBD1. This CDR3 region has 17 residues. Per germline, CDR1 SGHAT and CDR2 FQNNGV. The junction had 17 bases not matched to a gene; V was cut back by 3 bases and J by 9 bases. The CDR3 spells CASSFLGQSRIRGEQFF. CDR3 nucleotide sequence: TGTGCCAGCAGCTTCTTGGGACAGAGCCGCATACGAGGTGAGCAGTTCTTC.

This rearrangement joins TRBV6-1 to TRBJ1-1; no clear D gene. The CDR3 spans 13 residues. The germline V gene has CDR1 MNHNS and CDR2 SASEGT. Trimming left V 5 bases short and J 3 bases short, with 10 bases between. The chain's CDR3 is CASSFTRDTEAFF. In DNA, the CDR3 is TGTGCCAGCAGTTTTACGAGGGACACTGAAGCTTTCTTT.

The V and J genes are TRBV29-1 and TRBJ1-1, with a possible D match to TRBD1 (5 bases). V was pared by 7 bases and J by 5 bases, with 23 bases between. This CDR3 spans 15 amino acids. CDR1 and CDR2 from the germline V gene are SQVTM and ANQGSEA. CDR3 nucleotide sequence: TGCAGCGCCACCACGGGACTAAGCGGGAGAACTGAAGCTTTCTTT. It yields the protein CSATTGLSGRTEAFF.

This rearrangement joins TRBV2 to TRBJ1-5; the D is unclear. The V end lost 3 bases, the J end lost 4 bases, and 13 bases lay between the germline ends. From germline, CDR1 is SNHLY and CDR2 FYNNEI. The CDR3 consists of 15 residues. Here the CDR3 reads CASSEEGVSNQPQHF. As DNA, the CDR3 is TGTGCCAGCAGTGAGGAGGGAGTAAGTAATCAGCCCCAGCATTTT.

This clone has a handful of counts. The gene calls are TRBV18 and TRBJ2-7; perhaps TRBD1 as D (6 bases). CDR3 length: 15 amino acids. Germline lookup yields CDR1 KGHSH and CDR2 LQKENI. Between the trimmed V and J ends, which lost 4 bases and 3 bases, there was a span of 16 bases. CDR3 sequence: CASSQGQLQLYEQYF. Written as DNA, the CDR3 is TGTGCCAGCTCACAAGGACAGTTACAACTCTACGAGCAGTACTTC.

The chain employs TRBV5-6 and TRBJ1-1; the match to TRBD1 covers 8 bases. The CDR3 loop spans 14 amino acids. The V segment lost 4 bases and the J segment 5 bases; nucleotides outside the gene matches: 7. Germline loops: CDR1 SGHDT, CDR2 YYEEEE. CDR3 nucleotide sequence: TGTGCCAGCAGCGCCGGGACAGGAAGGACTGAAGCTTTCTTT. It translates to CASSAGTGRTEAFF.

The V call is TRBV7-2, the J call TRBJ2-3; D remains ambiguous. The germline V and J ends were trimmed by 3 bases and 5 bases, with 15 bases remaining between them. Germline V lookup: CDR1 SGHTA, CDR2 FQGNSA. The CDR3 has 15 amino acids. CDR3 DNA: TGTGCCAGCAGCTTGATCGGAGTAGGCGGAGATACGCAGTATTTT. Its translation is CASSLIGVGGDTQYF.

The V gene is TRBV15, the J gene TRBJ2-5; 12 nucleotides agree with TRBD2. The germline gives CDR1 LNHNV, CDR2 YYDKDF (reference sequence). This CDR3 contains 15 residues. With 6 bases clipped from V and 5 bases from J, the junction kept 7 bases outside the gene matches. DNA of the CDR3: TGTGCCACCAGTCAACTAGCGGGGGGCCAGGAGACCCAGTACTTC. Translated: CATSQLAGGQETQYF.

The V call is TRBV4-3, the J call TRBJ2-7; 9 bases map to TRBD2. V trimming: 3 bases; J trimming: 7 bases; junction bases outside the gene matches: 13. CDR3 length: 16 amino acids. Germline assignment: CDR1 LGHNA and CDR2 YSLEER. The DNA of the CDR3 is TGCGCCAGCAGCCAGGACAGCGGGAGGACGGCTCGGGAGCAGTACTTC. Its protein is CASSQDSGRTAREQYF.

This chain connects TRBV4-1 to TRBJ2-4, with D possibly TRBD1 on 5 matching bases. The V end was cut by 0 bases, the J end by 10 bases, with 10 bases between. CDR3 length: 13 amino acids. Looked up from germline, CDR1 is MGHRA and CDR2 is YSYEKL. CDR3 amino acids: CASSQDNRPIQYF. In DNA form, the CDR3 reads TGCGCCAGCAGCCAAGATAACAGGCCTATTCAGTACTTC.

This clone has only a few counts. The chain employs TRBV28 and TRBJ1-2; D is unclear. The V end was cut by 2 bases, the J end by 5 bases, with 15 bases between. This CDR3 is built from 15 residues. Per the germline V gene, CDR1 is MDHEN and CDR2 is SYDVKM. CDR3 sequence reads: CASSLTVPKTYGYTF. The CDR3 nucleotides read TGTGCCAGCAGTTTAACGGTCCCCAAGACTTATGGCTACACCTTC.

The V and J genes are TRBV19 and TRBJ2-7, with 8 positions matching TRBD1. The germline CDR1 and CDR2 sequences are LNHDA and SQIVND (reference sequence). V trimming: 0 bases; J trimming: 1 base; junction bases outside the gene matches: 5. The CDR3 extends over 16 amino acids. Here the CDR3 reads CASSIDRDRPSYEQYF. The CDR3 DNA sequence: TGTGCCAGTAGTATAGATCGGGACAGGCCGTCCTACGAGCAGTACTTC.

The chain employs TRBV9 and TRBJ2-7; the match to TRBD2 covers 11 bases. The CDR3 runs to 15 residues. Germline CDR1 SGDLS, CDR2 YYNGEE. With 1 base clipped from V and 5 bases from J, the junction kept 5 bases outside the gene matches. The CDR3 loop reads CASSVTGLAVNEQYF. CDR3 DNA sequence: TGTGCCAGCAGCGTAACGGGACTAGCGGTAAACGAGCAGTACTTC.

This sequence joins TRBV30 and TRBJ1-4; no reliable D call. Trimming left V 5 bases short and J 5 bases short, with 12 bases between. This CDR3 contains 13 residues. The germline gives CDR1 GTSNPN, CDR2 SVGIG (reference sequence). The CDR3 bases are TGTGCCTGGTTGAGACCGGGGAATGAAAAACTGTTTTTT. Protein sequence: CAWLRPGNEKLFF. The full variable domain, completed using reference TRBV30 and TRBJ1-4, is SQTIHQWPATLVQPVGSPLSLECTVEGTSNPNLYWYRQAAGRGLQLLFYSVGIGQISSEVPQNLSASRPQDRQFILSSKKLLLSDSGFYLCAWLRPGNEKLFFGSGTQLSVL.

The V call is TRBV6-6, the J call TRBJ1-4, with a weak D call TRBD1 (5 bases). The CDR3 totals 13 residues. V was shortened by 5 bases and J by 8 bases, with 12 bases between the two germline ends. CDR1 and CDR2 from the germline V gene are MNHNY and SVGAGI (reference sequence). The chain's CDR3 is CASSDQGYEKLFF. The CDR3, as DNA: TGTGCCAGCAGTGATCAGGGTTACGAAAAACTGTTTTTT.